The clone carrying this T cell receptor (beta chain) was counted ten times or more. The antigen remains unidentified. The data stem from a study of CD8 T cells in ankylosing spondylitis. Regarding the study as a whole: With a CD8+ phenotype, disease-linked clones were relatively rare in peripheral blood.

TCRdb processed the 5' RACE reads anew with MiXCR; each CDR3 protein has one entry. The sample carries a few hundred thousand distinct CDR3 sequences, about 10% recorded once. The material sequenced was blood, either unsorted or a sorted T cell fraction (not recorded which). This clonotype was obtained from a male donor with ankylosing spondylitis or in good health (not recorded which).

The CDR3 sequence: CASSSYREYEETQYF. The CDR3 DNA reads TGTGCCAGCAGTAGCTACAGGGAGTATGAAGAGACCCAGTACTTC. The chain employs TRBV12-3 or TRBV12-4 and TRBJ2-5, with D perhaps matching TRBD1 (6 bases). The CDR3 spans 15 residues. Trimming removed 5 bases at V and 3 bases at J, with 16 bases between.